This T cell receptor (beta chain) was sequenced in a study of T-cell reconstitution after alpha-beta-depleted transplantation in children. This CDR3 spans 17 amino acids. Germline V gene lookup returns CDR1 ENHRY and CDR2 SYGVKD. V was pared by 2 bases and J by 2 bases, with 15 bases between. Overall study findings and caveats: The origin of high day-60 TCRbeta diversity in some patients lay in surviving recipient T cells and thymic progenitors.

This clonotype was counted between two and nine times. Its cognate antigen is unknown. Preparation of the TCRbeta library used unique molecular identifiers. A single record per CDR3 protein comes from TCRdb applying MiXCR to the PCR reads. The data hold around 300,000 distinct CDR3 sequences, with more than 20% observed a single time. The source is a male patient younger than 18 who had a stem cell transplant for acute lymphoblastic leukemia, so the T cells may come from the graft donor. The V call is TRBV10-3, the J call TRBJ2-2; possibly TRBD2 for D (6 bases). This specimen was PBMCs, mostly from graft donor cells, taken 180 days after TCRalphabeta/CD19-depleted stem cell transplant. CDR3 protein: CAISEGWVAENTGELFF. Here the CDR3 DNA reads TGTGCCATCAGTGAGGGGTGGGTAGCGGAAAACACCGGGGAGCTGTTTTTT.